The 27 T cell receptor beta chains in this list originate from one sample, sequenced in a study of memory CD4+ T cells and cytomegalovirus serostatus. The sort gate was single viable CD3+CD4+CD8-CD45RO+ cells for memory CD4+ T cells. Clones were read by immunoSEQ multiplex PCR, and TCRdb kept only the in-frame ones, dropping some. The sample lists over 65,000 clones, roughly 80% seen once, with approximately 2.8% in the top ten. The specimen sequenced was memory CD4+ T cells from blood. Receptor source: an adult in good health and CMV-seropositive.

J is TRBJ1-2 and V is TRBV30; D is undetermined. The ends were cut back, 5 bases at V and 4 bases at J, with 17 bases in the middle. CDR1 and CDR2 (germline): GTSNPN, SVGIG (reference sequence). The CDR3 consists of 14 residues. The CDR3 region is CAWGHPRGSYGYTF. For the CDR3, the DNA is TGTGCCTGGGGCCACCCGCGGGGATCCTATGGCTACACCTTC.

V usage is TRBV18 and J usage is TRBJ1-2, with a possible D match to TRBD1 (6 bases). This CDR3 region has 15 residues. Germline V gene lookup returns CDR1 KGHSH and CDR2 LQKENI. V was shortened by 6 bases and J by 1 base, with 15 bases between the two germline ends. This chain's CDR3 is CASSWTRTDNYGYTF. As DNA, the CDR3 is TGTGCCAGCTCCTGGACTCGGACAGATAACTATGGCTACACCTTC.

The chain links TRBV10-3 to TRBJ1-4; the D is unclear. This CDR3 spans 13 amino acids. From germline, CDR1 is ENHRY and CDR2 SYGVKD. V was clipped by 11 bases and J by 2 bases, with 12 bases between them. CDR3 loop: CAANAGTNEKLFF. As DNA, the CDR3 is TGTGCCGCAAACGCGGGGACTAATGAAAAACTGTTTTTT.

The chain couples TRBV5-3 to TRBJ1-6; D uncertain. TRBV5-3 is known as an ORF, though its function is uncertain. V was trimmed by 5 bases and J by 4 bases, leaving 10 bases between them. The length of the CDR3 is 14 residues. This chain's CDR3 is CARRSPDYNSPLHF. The DNA of the CDR3 is TGTGCCAGAAGATCCCCAGATTATAATTCACCCCTCCACTTT.

The chain has TRBV5-6 and TRBJ2-5; D call uncertain. This CDR3 region has 13 residues. Between the trimmed V and J ends, which lost 9 bases and 0 bases, there was a span of 12 bases. Germline V lookup: CDR1 SGHDT, CDR2 YYEEEE. Here the CDR3 DNA reads TGTGCCACCCGGGCCTTGTACCAAGAGACCCAGTACTTC. This gives the protein CATRALYQETQYF.

The gene calls are TRBV27 and TRBJ2-7; the D is unclear. V lost 4 bases and J lost 4, with 11 bases in between. This CDR3 spans 13 amino acids. Germline values: CDR1 MNHEY, CDR2 SMNVEV (reference sequence). The CDR3 coding sequence is TGTGCCAGCAGTTCACCTACAGCATACGAGCAGTACTTC. The encoded protein is CASSSPTAYEQYF.

The chain combines TRBV23-1 with TRBJ1-1, with D possibly being TRBD1 (6 bases). TRBV23-1 is recorded as an ORF, its role being uncertain. The CDR3 length is 16 residues. V was clipped by 0 bases and J by 2 bases, with 13 bases between them. DNA of the CDR3: TGCGCCAGCAGTCAATCGAAGGGGGGGGGTAACACTGAAGCTTTCTTT. Protein product: CASSQSKGGGNTEAFF.

This clone has just one count. The chain uses TRBV5-6 and TRBJ2-7; 9 bases line up with TRBD1. J lost 2 bases, V lost 0 bases, and 6 bases had no gene match. Germline lookup yields CDR1 SGHDT and CDR2 YYEEEE. The CDR3 has 16 amino acids. In DNA, the CDR3 is TGTGCCAGCAGCTTGGTTAGGGGACAGGGAACCTACGAGCAGTACTTC. Its translation: CASSLVRGQGTYEQYF.

There are a few counts of this clone. This sequence joins TRBV30 and TRBJ1-2; D is unresolved. The CDR3 totals 12 residues. Germline-derived CDR1 and CDR2 are GTSNPN and SVGIG (reference sequence). Trimming pared 5 bases from V and 7 bases from J, leaving 14 bases between. CDR3 protein: CAWLRRAGGYTF. The CDR3 bases are TGTGCCTGGTTAAGGCGGGCGGGTGGCTACACCTTC.

J is TRBJ1-3 and V is TRBV10-2; D is unclear. The V gene lost 3 bases and the J gene lost 0 bases, with 9 bases spanning the gap. Germline lookup yields CDR1 WSHSY and CDR2 SAAADI. CDR3 length equals 15 residues. CDR3 sequence reads: CASSERISSGNTIYF. The CDR3, as DNA: TGCGCCAGCAGTGAAAGGATTTCCTCTGGAAACACCATATATTTT.

The rearrangement uses TRBV7-9 and TRBJ2-3; D gene unclear. Germline V gene lookup returns CDR1 SEHNR and CDR2 FQNEAQ (reference sequence). CDR3 length: 15 amino acids. Trimming cost V 5 bases and J 0 bases, with 12 bases left between them. Here the CDR3 DNA reads TGTGCCAGCAGCCCCGAGGCCGCTAGCACAGATACGCAGTATTTT. Translating it yields CASSPEAASTDTQYF.

This chain links TRBV29-1 with TRBJ2-7, with 7 bases fitting TRBD1. Germline CDR1 and CDR2: SQVTM and ANQGSEA. Trimming at V came to 3 bases and at J to 1 base, leaving 6 bases not matched to a gene. The CDR3 is made up of 14 amino acids. CDR3 amino acids: CSVETTGMSYEQYF. CDR3 sequence (DNA): TGCAGCGTTGAGACGACAGGGATGTCCTACGAGCAGTACTTC.

The J gene is TRBJ2-4, the V gene TRBV11-3, with 8 bases that match TRBD1. V gave up 6 bases and J gave up 6 bases; unmatched junction bases: 7. The CDR3 consists of 14 residues. Germline V gene lookup returns CDR1 SGHNT and CDR2 YENEEA. Here the CDR3 reads CASSPRTGTNIQYF. In DNA form, the CDR3 reads TGTGCCAGCAGTCCCCGGACAGGGACAAACATTCAGTACTTC. The full variable domain, completed using reference TRBV11-3 and TRBJ2-4, is EAGVVQSPRYKIIEKKQPVAFWCNPISGHNTLYWYLQNLGQGPELLIRYENEEAVDDSQLPKDRFSAERLKGVDSTLKIQPAELGDSAVYLCASSPRTGTNIQYFGAGTRLSVL.

This sequence joins TRBV4-1 and TRBJ1-6; 7 nucleotides agree with TRBD1. This CDR3 has 16 residues. V lost 6 bases and J lost 8; bases outside the gene matches: 13. Germline-derived CDR1 and CDR2 are MGHRA and YSYEKL. CDR3 sequence (DNA): TGCGCCAGCAGTTCGGGAACAGGGGCCGTGGATTCACCCCTCCACTTT. Encoded protein: CASSSGTGAVDSPLHF.

V and J are TRBV27 and TRBJ1-2, with D maybe TRBD1 (5 bases). Looked up from germline, CDR1 is MNHEY and CDR2 is SMNVEV (reference sequence). CDR3 length: 14 residues. Trimming removed 3 bases at V and 7 bases at J, with 15 bases between. CDR3 sequence: CASSLSQGIGGYTF. The CDR3 nucleotides read TGTGCCAGCAGTTTGAGTCAGGGCATTGGTGGCTACACCTTC.

The rearrangement uses TRBV5-8 and TRBJ2-3, with D possibly matching TRBD2 (5 bases). Deletions cut 3 bases from V and 6 bases from J, with 8 bases between. This CDR3 has 12 amino acids. The V gene's germline CDR1 is SGHTS and CDR2 YDEGEE. The CDR3 DNA is TGTGCCAGCAGCTATTGGGAGGATACGCAGTATTTT. Residues: CASSYWEDTQYF.

The rearrangement links TRBV7-2 to TRBJ1-3; a possible D gene is TRBD1 (6 bases). Trimming pared 4 bases from V and 0 bases from J, leaving 16 bases between. Germline V CDR1 and CDR2: SGHTA, FQGNSA. CDR3 length: 17 residues. This CDR3 is CASSSGLGALSGNTIYF. DNA for the CDR3: TGTGCCAGCAGCTCTGGGCTGGGGGCCCTCTCTGGAAACACCATATATTTT. Looking up the rest from reference TRBV7-2 and TRBJ1-3 gives the full variable domain: GAGVSQSPSNKVTEKGKDVELRCDPISGHTALYWYRQSLGQGLEFLIYFQGNSAPDKSGLPSDRFSAERTGGSVSTLTIQRTQQEDSAVYLCASSSGLGALSGNTIYFGEGSWLTVV.

This chain uses TRBV23-1 with TRBJ1-4; no firm D call. TRBV23-1 is an ORF, with its function uncertain. This CDR3 has 14 amino acids. V dropped 1 base and J dropped 7 bases, with 10 bases sitting between them. The DNA of the CDR3 is TGCGCCAGCAGTCAATGCGTCGAGAGTGAAAAACTGTTTTTT. Translated, it gives CASSQCVESEKLFF.

This clone was recorded once. The V gene is TRBV18, the J gene TRBJ2-1; 8 positions agree with TRBD2. Germline-derived CDR1 and CDR2 are KGHSH and LQKENI. Trimming removed 0 bases from V and 7 bases from J; junction bases left unmatched: 14. The length of the CDR3 is 18 residues. The CDR3 sequence: CASSPPRGSGGRWNEQFF. In nucleotides, the CDR3 is TGTGCCAGCTCACCACCCCGGGGGAGCGGGGGTAGGTGGAATGAGCAGTTCTTC.

Only one count was recorded for this clone. The chain uses TRBV5-4 and TRBJ2-1, with 9 positions matching TRBD2. J gave up 4 bases and V 0 bases, and 2 bases lay outside the gene matches. The CDR3 is 15 residues long. Germline CDR1 SGHNT, CDR2 YYREEE (reference sequence). The CDR3 nucleotides are TGTGCCAGCAGCTTGGGACTAGCGGTATACAATGAGCAGTTCTTC. Translating it yields CASSLGLAVYNEQFF.

The chain has TRBV13 and TRBJ2-7; D not certain. This CDR3 contains 11 residues. Germline CDR1 PRHDT, CDR2 FYEKMQ (reference sequence). V was cut by 3 bases and J by 3 bases, with 3 bases left in between. The CDR3 is CASSFYYEQYF. The CDR3 DNA is TGTGCCAGCAGCTTCTACTACGAGCAGTACTTC.

The chain recombines TRBV5-1 with TRBJ1-2; 7 nucleotides match TRBD1. The CDR3 consists of 16 residues. V gave up 4 bases and J gave up 1 base; unmatched junction bases: 10. Looked up from germline, CDR1 is SGHRS and CDR2 is YFSETQ. This CDR3 reads CASSPRQGSFNYGYTF. The CDR3, as DNA: TGCGCCAGCAGCCCGAGACAGGGAAGTTTTAACTATGGCTACACCTTC. The complete variable domain, with remaining parts taken from reference TRBV5-1 and TRBJ1-2, reads KAGVTQTPRYLIKTRGQQVTLSCSPISGHRSVSWYQQTPGQGLQFLFEYFSETQRNKGNFPGRFSGRQFSNSRSEMNVSTLELGDSALYLCASSPRQGSFNYGYTFGSGTRLTVV.

This clone was found a few times. Different DNA sequences within this sample yield the same CDR3. The chain uses TRBV4-3 and TRBJ1-2; D is perhaps TRBD1 (6 bases). With 1 base removed from V and 3 bases from J, the gap between germline ends came to 12 bases. Germline CDR1 LGHNA, CDR2 YSLEER. This CDR3 region has 15 residues. CDR3 sequence reads: CASSQALQGDYGYTF. CDR3 DNA: TGCGCCAGCAGCCAAGCCTTACAGGGAGACTATGGCTACACCTTC.

This chain uses TRBV2 with TRBJ2-3; a possible D gene is TRBD2 (6 bases). This CDR3 region has 15 residues. V shed 0 bases and J shed 2 bases, with 9 bases lying between them. Germline CDR1 SNHLY, CDR2 FYNNEI. This chain's CDR3 is CASSEARDITDTQYF. The DNA for the CDR3 is TGTGCCAGCAGTGAAGCGCGGGATATCACAGATACGCAGTATTTT.

The gene calls are TRBV28 and TRBJ2-2; no firm D call. Looked up from germline, CDR1 is MDHEN and CDR2 is SYDVKM. The V and J ends lost 6 bases and 7 bases respectively, with 24 bases between them. This CDR3 contains 17 residues. CDR3: CASRKNPAGWEGGELFF. The CDR3 DNA sequence: TGTGCCAGCAGGAAGAACCCAGCCGGGTGGGAAGGCGGGGAGCTGTTTTTT.

This clone has just one count. This chain joins TRBV7-6 and TRBJ1-4; no reliable D call. Trimming took 2 bases from V and 2 from J, leaving 12 bases between them. The V gene's germline CDR1 is SGHVS and CDR2 FNYEAQ. This CDR3 contains 16 residues. CDR3: CASSLLPGKTNEKLFF. DNA of the CDR3: TGTGCCAGCAGCTTACTCCCGGGGAAGACTAATGAAAAACTGTTTTTT.

The chain is built from TRBV5-5 and TRBJ1-1; no reliable D call. V dropped 4 bases and J dropped 2 bases, with 12 bases sitting between them. In germline, CDR1 is SGHKS, CDR2 YYEKEE (reference sequence). CDR3 length equals 14 residues. The DNA for the CDR3 is TGTGCCAGCAGCGCACTCGGACTTAACACTGAAGCTTTCTTT. It is translated as CASSALGLNTEAFF.